This TCR beta chain came from a study of blood T cell repertoires in COVID-19. Study information: T cells, B-cell-depleted T cells, or PBMCs supplied cDNA or gDNA.

J lost 0 bases, V lost 3 bases, and 4 bases had no gene match. This CDR3 has 15 amino acids. The germline gives CDR1 MNHNS, CDR2 SASEGT. In the study's own analysis: How many nucleated cells were present was estimated from reference gene primer amplification. Measured with immunoSEQ multiplex PCR; TCRdb has only the in-frame clones, and not every one. For V, J and clone size, that table is used; D and trimming come from the DNA. The repertoire holds approximately 130,000 clones, with approximately 80% as singletons. The sample comprised peripheral blood. The gene calls are TRBV6-1 and TRBJ2-5; TRBD1 matches 7 bases. The receptor was isolated from a human donor in a cohort sampled during active COVID-19. The CDR3 here is CASSEGTAYQETQYF. DNA for the CDR3: TGTGCCAGCAGTGAGGGGACAGCGTACCAAGAGACCCAGTACTTC.